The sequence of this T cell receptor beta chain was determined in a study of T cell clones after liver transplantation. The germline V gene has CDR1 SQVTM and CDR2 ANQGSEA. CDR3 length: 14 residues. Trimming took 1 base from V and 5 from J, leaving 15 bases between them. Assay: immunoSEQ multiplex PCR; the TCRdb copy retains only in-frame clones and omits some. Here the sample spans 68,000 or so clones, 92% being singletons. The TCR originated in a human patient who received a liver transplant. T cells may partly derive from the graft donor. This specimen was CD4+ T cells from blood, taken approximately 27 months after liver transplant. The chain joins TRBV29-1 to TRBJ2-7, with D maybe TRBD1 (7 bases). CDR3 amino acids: CSVEGGDRPHEQYF. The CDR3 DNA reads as TGCAGCGTTGAAGGGGGGGACAGACCACACGAGCAGTACTTC.